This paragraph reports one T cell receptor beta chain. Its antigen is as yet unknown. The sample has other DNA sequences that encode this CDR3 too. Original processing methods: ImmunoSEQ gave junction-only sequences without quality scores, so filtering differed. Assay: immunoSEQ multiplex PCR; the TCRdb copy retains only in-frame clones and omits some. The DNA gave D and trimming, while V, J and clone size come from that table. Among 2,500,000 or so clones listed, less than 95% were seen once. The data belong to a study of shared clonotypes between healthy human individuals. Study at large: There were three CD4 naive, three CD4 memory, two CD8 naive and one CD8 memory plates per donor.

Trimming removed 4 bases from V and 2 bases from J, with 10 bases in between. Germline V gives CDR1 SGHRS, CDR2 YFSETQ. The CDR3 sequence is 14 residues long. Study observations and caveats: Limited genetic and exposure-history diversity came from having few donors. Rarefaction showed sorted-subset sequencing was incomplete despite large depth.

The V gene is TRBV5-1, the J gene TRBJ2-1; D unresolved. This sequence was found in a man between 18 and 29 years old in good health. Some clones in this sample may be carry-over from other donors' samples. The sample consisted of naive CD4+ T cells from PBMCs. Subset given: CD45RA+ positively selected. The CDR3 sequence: CASSAGGTYNEQFF. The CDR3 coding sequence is TGCGCCAGCAGCGCTGGCGGCACCTACAATGAGCAGTTCTTC.